This TCR beta chain came from a study of cytomegalovirus exposure and HLA in healthy donors. General study points: The dataset shows that most TCR sequences were rare, while some public TCRs occurred in many donors. Listed as cytomegalovirus-associated were 150 to 200 TCR beta chains.

The repertoire was sequenced with immunoSEQ multiplex PCR; TCRdb's copy has only in-frame clones and lacks some. In the table there are fewer than 400,000 clones, 86% of which are singletons. A note on this clone: Its antigen is as yet unknown.

The origin of this receptor is a woman younger than 30 in good health and CMV-seronegative. The material sequenced was PBMCs.

The CDR3 sequence is CASSLSVGLSTYEQYF. CDR3 DNA sequence: TGTGCCAGCAGTTTATCGGTAGGACTAAGCACCTACGAGCAGTACTTC. The chain recombines TRBV27 with TRBJ2-7; tentatively, D is TRBD2 (6 bases). Germline lookup yields CDR1 MNHEY and CDR2 SMNVEV (reference sequence). This CDR3 is 16 amino acids long. Trimming cost V 0 bases and J 2 bases, with 14 bases left between them.